The 27 T cell receptor beta chains below were found in one sample sequenced in a study of T cells in Graves' hyperthyroidism and ophthalmopathy. Amplification of TCR beta CDR3 regions was performed using RNA transcripts as template. First-round RT-PCR of the TCR CDR3 relied on the HTBI primer set. TCRdb called the multiplex PCR reads again in MiXCR, with one record for every CDR3 protein. Of under 450,000 distinct CDR3 sequences listed, 15% to 20% are singletons. The specimen sequenced was blood. All receptors come from a woman younger than 45 with Graves' hyperthyroidism that later progressed to Graves' ophthalmopathy.

Ten or more counts support this clonotype. The J gene is TRBJ1-1, the V gene TRBV5-1, with TRBD1 matching over 8 bases. The CDR3 spans 15 residues. V lost 5 bases to trimming and J lost 3 bases; unmatched junction nucleotides: 9. CDR1 is SGHRS, CDR2 YFSETQ, per germline. CDR3 bases: TGCGCCAGCAGGTGGGACAGGACCCCATACACTGAAGCTTTCTTT. Translation: CASRWDRTPYTEAFF.

The sample holds a few counts of this clonotype. This rearrangement joins TRBV29-1 to TRBJ2-7; 9 bases map to TRBD1. The J segment lost 4 bases and the V segment lost 7 bases, leaving 8 bases of the junction unmatched. The CDR3 loop spans 13 amino acids. The germline CDR1 and CDR2 sequences are SQVTM and ANQGSEA. The CDR3 sequence: CSATGGEFYEQYF. CDR3 nucleotide sequence: TGCAGCGCCACAGGGGGCGAGTTTTACGAGCAGTACTTC.

This clonotype was seen only a few times. An end of the junction does not agree with germline; a read error may underlie this. This chain uses TRBV10-3 with TRBJ1-1; TRBD1 aligns across 9 bases. Germline assignment: CDR1 ENHRY and CDR2 SYGVKD. This CDR3 spans 13 amino acids. The CDR3 region is CAITGTGNTEALF. Written as DNA, the CDR3 is TGTGCCATCACAGGGACAGGGAACACTGAAGCTCTCTTT.

This clonotype was picked up a small number of times. The chain uses TRBV3-1 and TRBJ1-5; possible D gene TRBD1, 6 bases. Trimming shortened V by 5 bases and J by 2 bases, and 16 bases separated the two germline ends. The CDR3 sequence is 16 residues long. CDR1 LGHDT and CDR2 YNNKEL come from the germline V gene (reference sequence). CDR3 amino acids: CASSVRGGYGNQPQHF. In DNA form, the CDR3 reads TGTGCCAGCAGCGTCAGGGGTGGGTACGGCAATCAGCCCCAGCATTTT.

V is TRBV20-1 and J is TRBJ1-1; D uncertain. Germline loops: CDR1 DFQATT, CDR2 SNEGSKA (reference sequence). There are 13 residues in the CDR3. The V and J ends lost 0 bases and 0 bases respectively, with 5 bases between them. The CDR3 DNA is TGCAGTGCTAGAGAAGGCATGAACACTGAAGCTTTCTTT. The encoded protein is CSAREGMNTEAFF.

This clonotype was detected ten times or more. The chain employs TRBV6-5 and TRBJ1-2; D is unresolved. The CDR3 is 16 amino acids. Germline lookup yields CDR1 MNHEY and CDR2 SVGAGI. V lost 0 bases and J 3 bases, leaving 14 bases between the germline ends. The CDR3 bases are TGTGCCAGCAGTTACTCACATCGTCCTATCTACTATGGCTACACCTTC. Translating gives CASSYSHRPIYYGYTF.

The table lists this clonotype with many counts. V and J are TRBV4-1 and TRBJ1-1; D possibly corresponds to TRBD1 (6 bases). The CDR3 consists of 15 residues. Germline V gene sequence: CDR1 MGHRA, CDR2 YSYEKL. Trimming took 4 bases from V and 7 from J, leaving 19 bases between them. The CDR3 here is CASSRDDRSSFEAFF. The CDR3 DNA follows: TGCGCCAGCAGCCGAGACGACAGGAGCTCATTTGAAGCTTTCTTT.

The chain is built from TRBV15 and TRBJ1-2, with D uncertain. The V gene's germline CDR1 is LNHNV and CDR2 YYDKDF (reference sequence). The V and J ends lost 4 bases and 6 bases respectively, with 21 bases between them. This CDR3 is 16 amino acids long. In nucleotides, the CDR3 is TGTGCCACCAGCATGACCCCAGTGGATCGTTCGGATGGCTACACCTTC. It specifies CATSMTPVDRSDGYTF.

This chain connects TRBV15 to TRBJ2-1; D might be TRBD2 (6 bases). The CDR3 is made up of 13 amino acids. V lost 5 bases, J lost 10 bases, and 15 bases lay in between. The germline CDR1 and CDR2 sequences are LNHNV and YYDKDF (reference sequence). CDR3 protein: CATSGPRAGEQFF. For the CDR3, the DNA is TGTGCCACCAGCGGTCCCAGGGCGGGGGAGCAGTTCTTC.

This clonotype was detected ten times or more. The rearrangement links TRBV28 to TRBJ2-7, with 10 bases aligning to TRBD1. The CDR3 runs to 15 residues. Germline CDR1 and CDR2: MDHEN and SYDVKM. Losses at the gene ends were 3 bases for V and 5 bases for J; bases not matched to a gene: 7. This chain's CDR3 is CASSLGRQGAHEQYF. CDR3 nucleotides: TGTGCCAGCAGTTTGGGAAGACAGGGGGCCCACGAGCAGTACTTC. The entire variable domain, with the rest obtained from reference TRBV28 and TRBJ2-7, is as follows: DVKVTQSSRYLVKRTGEKVFLECVQDMDHENMFWYRQDPGLGLRLIYFSYDVKMKEKGDIPEGYSVSREKKERFSLILESASTNQTSMYLCASSLGRQGAHEQYFGPGTRLTVT.

Only a few counts were recorded for this clonotype. The CDR3 protein is CASSLQSQSYEQYF. The CDR3 DNA reads TGTGCCAGCAGCTTGCAATCACAGTCCTACGAGCAGTACTTC. J is TRBJ2-7 and V is TRBV5-6; D unclear. V dropped 1 base and J dropped 1 base, with 9 bases sitting between them. The CDR3 totals 14 residues. Germline V gives CDR1 SGHDT, CDR2 YYEEEE.

Note on this clonotype: This may be a read error, as it is one base from a much larger clone. The chain links TRBV20-1 to TRBJ2-7, with TRBD2 as a possible D gene (6 bases). The CDR3 consists of 19 residues. Germline-derived CDR1 and CDR2 are DFQATT and SNEGSKA (reference sequence). The CDR3 loop is CSARVLDPGATLFPYDQYF. The CDR3 DNA is TGCAGTGCTAGGGTTCTTGACCCGGGAGCAACTCTTTTCCCCTACGATCAGTACTTC.

This clonotype has only a few counts. The J gene is TRBJ2-2, the V gene TRBV3-1; D gene ambiguous. From germline, CDR1 is LGHDT and CDR2 YNNKEL (reference sequence). CDR3 length: 16 residues. Trimming stripped 0 bases from V and 0 bases from J, with 8 bases between. The CDR3 spells CASSQDNPANTGELFF. The CDR3 bases are TGTGCCAGCAGCCAAGATAACCCCGCGAACACCGGGGAGCTGTTTTTT.

This clonotype was detected many times. J is TRBJ2-7 and V is TRBV28; 10 bases align to TRBD1. This CDR3 spans 14 amino acids. Looked up from germline, CDR1 is MDHEN and CDR2 is SYDVKM. Trimming took 6 bases from V and 4 from J; bases not matched to a gene: 6. CDR3 region: CASRETGGGYEQYF. CDR3 in DNA: TGTGCCAGCAGGGAGACAGGGGGCGGGTACGAGCAGTACTTC.

This clonotype was counted at least ten times. The chain is built from TRBV27 and TRBJ1-1, with a weak D call TRBD1 (5 bases). There are 15 residues in the CDR3. V lost 8 bases, J lost 0 bases, and 16 bases lay in between. The germline V gene has CDR1 MNHEY and CDR2 SMNVEV (reference sequence). The CDR3 sequence is CASAPGRGLNTEAFF. As DNA, the CDR3 is TGTGCCAGCGCTCCAGGACGGGGACTGAACACTGAAGCTTTCTTT.

This clonotype was detected only a few times. The gene calls are TRBV6-1 and TRBJ2-7; 11 positions agree with TRBD2. The germline V gene encodes CDR1 MNHNS and CDR2 SASEGT. The CDR3 totals 18 residues. Trimming removed 7 bases from V and 4 bases from J; junction bases left unmatched: 18. CDR3 nucleotides: TGTGCCAGCAACCCGACAGGGGCTAGCGGGAGGTCGATGTACGAGCAGTACTTC. Its protein is CASNPTGASGRSMYEQYF.

The chain has TRBV19 and TRBJ1-1; possibly TRBD1 for D (5 bases). The CDR3 runs to 16 residues. Between the trimmed V and J ends, which lost 3 bases and 3 bases, there was a span of 17 bases. Per the germline V gene, CDR1 is LNHDA and CDR2 is SQIVND (reference sequence). CDR3 sequence: CASSMMQGLGYTEAFF. CDR3 nucleotide sequence: TGTGCCAGTAGTATGATGCAGGGTTTGGGGTACACTGAAGCTTTCTTT.

The chain employs TRBV3-1 and TRBJ2-1; 11 bases map to TRBD1. Germline V gives CDR1 LGHDT, CDR2 YNNKEL (reference sequence). There are 19 residues in the CDR3. J was trimmed by 5 bases and V by 3 bases; bases with no gene match: 15. The CDR3 DNA is TGTGCCAGCAGCCATACGATGGGTAGGGGGACAGGGGGTAACAATGAGCAGTTCTTC. Its translation is CASSHTMGRGTGGNNEQFF.

This clonotype was detected only a few times. This chain links TRBV5-5 with TRBJ1-5; weak D call: TRBD1 (5 bases). The ends were cut back, 3 bases at V and 4 bases at J, with 17 bases in the middle. Per the germline V gene, CDR1 is SGHKS and CDR2 is YYEKEE (reference sequence). The CDR3 covers 16 residues. CDR3 protein: CASSSEGWGRNQPQHF. CDR3 coding DNA: TGTGCCAGCAGCTCGGAGGGCTGGGGACGTAATCAGCCCCAGCATTTT.

This clonotype was counted ten times or more. The V and J genes are TRBV28 and TRBJ1-6, with D unresolved. The CDR3 loop spans 14 amino acids. Germline V gene data show CDR1 as MDHEN and CDR2 as SYDVKM. Trimming removed 6 bases at V and 7 bases at J, with 13 bases between. Here the CDR3 reads CASSLRGYNSPLHF. The CDR3 DNA is TGTGCCAGCAGCCTCAGAGGGTACAATTCACCCCTCCACTTT. The variable domain in full, completed from reference TRBV28 and TRBJ1-6, reads DVKVTQSSRYLVKRTGEKVFLECVQDMDHENMFWYRQDPGLGLRLIYFSYDVKMKEKGDIPEGYSVSREKKERFSLILESASTNQTSMYLCASSLRGYNSPLHFGNGTRLTVT.

This clonotype has ten or more counts. The V gene is TRBV11-2, the J gene TRBJ2-7, with no clear D. Trimming stripped 5 bases from V and 3 bases from J, with 11 bases between. This CDR3 has 13 residues. Per germline, CDR1 SGHAT and CDR2 FQNNGV. This CDR3 reads CASSLRNRYEQYF. CDR3 sequence (DNA): TGTGCCAGCAGCCTTCGGAACCGCTACGAGCAGTACTTC. Combining the CDR3 with reference TRBV11-2 and TRBJ2-7 gives the whole variable domain EAGVAQSPRYKIIEKRQSVAFWCNPISGHATLYWYQQILGQGPKLLIQFQNNGVVDDSQLPKDRFSAERLKGVDSTLKIQPAKLEDSAVYLCASSLRNRYEQYFGPGTRLTVT.

This clonotype was detected ten times or more. The rearrangement uses TRBV28 and TRBJ2-1; D call uncertain. V lost 4 bases, J lost 9 bases, and 10 bases lay in between. Germline V gene sequence: CDR1 MDHEN, CDR2 SYDVKM. This CDR3 contains 12 residues. As DNA, the CDR3 is TGTGCCAGCAGTTCGAGCTTCATTGAGCAGTTCTTC. Amino acids: CASSSSFIEQFF.

V is TRBV14 and J is TRBJ1-6; D not resolved. The ends were cut back, 0 bases at V and 9 bases at J, with 12 bases in the middle. Germline-derived CDR1 and CDR2 are SGHDN and FVKESK. The CDR3 has 15 residues. The CDR3 DNA reads as TGTGCCAGCAGCCAAGAGTGGGCAGGCCGTTCACCCCTCCACTTT. Translated: CASSQEWAGRSPLHF. The full variable domain, with the rest looked up from reference TRBV14 and TRBJ1-6, is EAGVTQFPSHSVIEKGQTVTLRCDPISGHDNLYWYRRVMGKEIKFLLHFVKESKQDESGMPNNRFLAERTGGTYSTLKVQPAELEDSGVYFCASSQEWAGRSPLHFGNGTRLTVT.

This clonotype appeared many times. This chain connects TRBV3-1 to TRBJ2-3; 9 nucleotides align to TRBD1. The CDR3 is 17 amino acids. Germline V gene lookup returns CDR1 LGHDT and CDR2 YNNKEL (reference sequence). V lost 3 bases to trimming and J lost 2 bases; unmatched junction nucleotides: 9. CDR3 sequence (DNA): TGTGCCAGCAGCCATACGCTCCGGGACAGGGTCACAGATACGCAGTATTTT. Its protein product is CASSHTLRDRVTDTQYF.

This clonotype has a handful of counts. The gene calls are TRBV6-1 and TRBJ2-5, with 8 bases matching TRBD1. The CDR3 totals 13 residues. Per the germline V gene, CDR1 is MNHNS and CDR2 is SASEGT. J gave up 4 bases and V 8 bases, and 6 bases lay outside the gene matches. Here the CDR3 reads CASVGQGRETQYF. CDR3 DNA: TGTGCCAGCGTCGGACAGGGCAGAGAGACCCAGTACTTC.

At least ten counts were recorded for this clonotype. V and J are TRBV20-1 and TRBJ2-5; weak D call: TRBD2 (6 bases). This CDR3 spans 14 amino acids. Trimming removed 5 bases at V and 3 bases at J, with 16 bases between. The germline CDR1 and CDR2 sequences are DFQATT and SNEGSKA (reference sequence). For the CDR3, the DNA is TGCAGTGCTGTCTACGTCGGACTAAAAGAGACCCAGTACTTC. This gives the protein CSAVYVGLKETQYF.

This clonotype was seen many times. The V gene is TRBV28, the J gene TRBJ1-1; perhaps TRBD1 as D (5 bases). V was clipped by 10 bases and J by 8 bases, with 17 bases between them. The CDR3 contains 12 residues. Looked up from germline, CDR1 is MDHEN and CDR2 is SYDVKM. CDR3 nucleotide sequence: TGTGCCACCGACAGTGCCTCGCCGGAAGCTTTCTTT. Translation gives CATDSASPEAFF.